The entry below gives a single T cell receptor (beta chain) sequence along with its context. Its specificity is unknown. The repertoire was sequenced with immunoSEQ multiplex PCR; TCRdb's copy has only in-frame clones and lacks some. This table holds 150,000 to 200,000 clones, around four fifths found once. The donors were members of the validation cohort comprising approximately 110 subjects, separate from the roughly 700-subject first cohort. In germline, CDR1 is SGHAT, CDR2 FQNNGV. This CDR3 contains 14 residues. Trimming took 1 base from V and 3 from J, leaving 7 bases between them. The sample comes from a study of cytomegalovirus exposure and HLA in healthy donors. Study-wide points: Specificity of a few CMV-associated chains for CMV antigens was verified in vitro. There were some public TCRs occurring in many donors, but most TCR sequences were rare. The study listed approximately 170 cytomegalovirus-associated TCR beta chains.

Material: PBMCs. This TCR was sampled from a man younger than 40 in good health and CMV-seropositive. The chain joins TRBV11-2 to TRBJ1-3; unclear D gene. Written as DNA, the CDR3 is TGTGCCAGCAGCTTAGGGGCAAGTGGAAACACCATATATTTT. Translation gives CASSLGASGNTIYF.